These T cell receptor beta chains were read from a single sample in a study of tumor-infiltrating lymphocytes in primary liver carcinoma. In TCRdb, the multiplex PCR reads were re-called with MiXCR into one record per CDR3 protein. The repertoire has about 64,000 distinct CDR3 sequences, roughly 70% of them found once; the top ten carry around 44%. Sequencing was done on a sample of liver tumor tissue from sampling region 4. These receptors all come from a man in his forties with primary liver carcinoma and hepatitis B virus infection. Each CDR3 is given with its conserved first and last residue. The D gene is left open where the match is weak. Clone size, where shown, is once, few, many, or a class for clones that have expanded.

J gene,V gene,clone size,D gene,CDR3 DNA,CDR3 protein
TRBJ2-7,TRBV6-1,-,-,TGTGTCAGCAGTGAATATAATTGGATCTGGACAGAGACCTACGAGCAGTACTTC,CVSSEYNWIWTETYEQYF
TRBJ2-3,TRBV14,-,TRBD2,TGTGCCAGCAGCCAAGCTACCCGGGGGACTAGCCGTACCTTGCTCTCAGATACGCAGTATTTT,CASSQATRGTSRTLLSDTQYF
TRBJ2-1,TRBV11-2,-,TRBD1,TGTACCAGCAACTCCGGGACAGGGGCTAAAGATGGGCAGTTCTTC,CTSNSGTGAKDGQFF
TRBJ2-7,TRBV6-6,-,TRBD1,TGTGCCAGCAGCCAAGGACAGGGAAGATCCTACGAGCGGTGCTTC,CASSQGQGRSYERCF
TRBJ1-2,TRBV4-1,once,-,TGTGCCAGCAGCCAAGAGACACAGGGCCTGTGGCAAAACTATGGCTACACCTTC,CASSQETQGLWQNYGYTF
TRBJ2-5,TRBV6-1,many,TRBD1,TGTGCCAGCAGTGAGTACGTCCCCGGACAGGGTCGTGAGACCCAGTACTTC,CASSEYVPGQGRETQYF
TRBJ1-1,TRBV11-2,-,-,TGTGCCAGCAGCCGAGGTTGGGCAAGGGTCCTCACTGAAGCTTTCTTT,CASSRGWARVLTEAFF
TRBJ2-5,TRBV11-2,-,-,TGTACCAGCGGCTTAGTACTGGAAGAGACCCAGTACTTC,CTSGLVLEETQYF
TRBJ1-4,TRBV12-3/TRBV12-4,-,-,TGTGCCAGCAGTCTACAGGGAGTACGCGTGAATGAAAAACTGTTTTTT,CASSLQGVRVNEKLFF
TRBJ1-2,TRBV6-6,-,-,TGTGCCAACAGTTACTCGAATTCTAGGGGAGAAGGCTACACCTTC,CANSYSNSRGEGYTF
TRBJ1-3,TRBV10-3,-,-,TGTGCCATCAGTGAGTCGGATCTCCCCTTTAGGGGGGAAGGAAACACCATATATTTT,CAISESDLPFRGEGNTIYF
TRBJ1-1,TRBV12-3/TRBV12-4,many,TRBD1,TGTGCCAGCAGTGAAGGGACAGGGGATGAAGCTTTCTTT,CASSEGTGDEAFF
TRBJ2-1,TRBV6-1,once,-,TGTGCCAGCAGGGGGGAGGACCGTAGGAGTGAGCAGTTCTTC,CASRGEDRRSEQFF
TRBJ1-1,TRBV6-1,-,-,TGTGCCAGCAGTGTAATGACGGTATCGGATGCTTTCTTT,CASSVMTVSDAFF
TRBJ2-7,TRBV5-1,once,-,TGCGCCAGCAGCTTGGTTGGTAGTGGCGCGGGACAGTCCTACGAGCAGTACTTC,CASSLVGSGAGQSYEQYF
TRBJ2-1,TRBV30,once,-,TGTGCCTGGAGGCGGAAAGGAAGCTCCTACAATGAACAGTTCTTC,CAWRRKGSSYNEQFF
TRBJ2-1,TRBV29-1,-,-,TGCAGCGTTATGGTATCGTCCGGGCATGAGCAGTTCTTT,CSVMVSSGHEQFF